The present T cell receptor beta chain was sequenced within a study of T cell repertoires in cytomegalovirus infection. Study background: Recently identified HLA-C-restricted and well-studied HLA-B-restricted CMV epitopes were used. Based on public TCR beta signatures, there were indications of CMV infection and of a matching HLA type. Study results and limitations: CMV carriers having the relevant HLA were flagged by cumulative public TCR beta family frequency. Clonotypes of TCR beta that were HLA-C-restricted and CMV-specific dominated the ex vivo response.

For this clonotype: What it binds is unknown.

Germline V gene data show CDR1 as SEHNR and CDR2 as FQNEAQ (reference sequence). V gave up 4 bases and J gave up 1 base; unmatched junction bases: 17. The CDR3 is 20 residues long. MiXCR was run by TCRdb on the reads, yielding one entry per CDR3 protein. The profile shows 100,000 to 150,000 distinct CDR3 sequences, roughly 32% of them singletons. The input for sequencing was CD8+ T cells from cultured PBMCs, taken from culture after CMV antigen stimulation. The J gene is TRBJ2-7, the V gene TRBV7-9; 12 nucleotides align to TRBD2. The TCR sequence derives from a human donor in good health (CMV status not recorded). Some clones in this sample may be carry-over from other donors' samples. The CDR3, as DNA: TGTGCCAGCAGCTCAGCTAGCGGGGGGGCTCCTGGCGTAGTATCCTACGAGCAGTACTTC. It specifies CASSSASGGAPGVVSYEQYF.